The source of this T cell receptor (beta chain) is a study of regulatory T cells in long-lasting Graves disease. There are a few counts of this clonotype. With iRepertoire HTBI primers and Arm-PCR of CDR3 regions, TCR beta libraries were built. MiXCR, applied by TCRdb to the multiplex PCR reads, yields one record per CDR3 protein. The sample contains about 560,000 distinct CDR3 sequences, 15% to 20% of which appear only once. The CDR3 runs 17 residues. The V end was cut by 5 bases, the J end by 0 bases, with 14 bases between. Germline CDR1 is MNHEY and CDR2 is SVGEGT. Time point defined: newly diagnosed GD, antithyroid drugs for less than 3 months. Making the TCR library involved RNA that had been extracted from PBMCs. The sample also formed part of further work on T cells in Graves' hyperthyroidism and ophthalmopathy. As that report states: The blood repertoire included most of the expanded thyroid clonotypes above 0.001.

The TCR originated in a man aged 18 to 35 with Graves disease. The rearrangement uses TRBV6-2 or TRBV6-3 and TRBJ2-6; a weak D match, TRBD1 (5 bases). The source material was peripheral blood mononuclear cells (PBMCs), sampled at new diagnosis, from a patient treated with antithyroid drugs. The CDR3 nucleotides are TGTGCCAGCAGTGAGACAGCAACAGCCTCTGGGGCCAACGTCCTGACTTTC. This sequence encodes CASSETATASGANVLTF.